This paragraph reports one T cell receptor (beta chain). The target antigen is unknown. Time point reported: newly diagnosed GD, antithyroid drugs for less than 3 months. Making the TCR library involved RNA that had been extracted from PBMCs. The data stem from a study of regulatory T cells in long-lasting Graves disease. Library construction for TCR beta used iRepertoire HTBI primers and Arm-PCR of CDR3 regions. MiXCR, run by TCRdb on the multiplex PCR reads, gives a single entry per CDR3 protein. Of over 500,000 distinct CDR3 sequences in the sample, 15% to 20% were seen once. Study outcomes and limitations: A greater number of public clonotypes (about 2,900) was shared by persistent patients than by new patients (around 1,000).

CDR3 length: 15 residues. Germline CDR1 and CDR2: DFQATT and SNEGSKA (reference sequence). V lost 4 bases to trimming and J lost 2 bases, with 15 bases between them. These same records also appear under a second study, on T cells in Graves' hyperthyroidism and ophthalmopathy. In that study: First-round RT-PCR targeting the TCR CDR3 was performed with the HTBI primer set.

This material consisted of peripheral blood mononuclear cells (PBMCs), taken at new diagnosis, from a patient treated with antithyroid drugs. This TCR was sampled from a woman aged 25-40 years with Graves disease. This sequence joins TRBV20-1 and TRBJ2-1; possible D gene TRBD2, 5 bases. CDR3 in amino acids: CSATARTSAYNEQFF. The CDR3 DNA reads TGCAGTGCTACCGCGAGGACTTCGGCCTACAATGAGCAGTTCTTC.